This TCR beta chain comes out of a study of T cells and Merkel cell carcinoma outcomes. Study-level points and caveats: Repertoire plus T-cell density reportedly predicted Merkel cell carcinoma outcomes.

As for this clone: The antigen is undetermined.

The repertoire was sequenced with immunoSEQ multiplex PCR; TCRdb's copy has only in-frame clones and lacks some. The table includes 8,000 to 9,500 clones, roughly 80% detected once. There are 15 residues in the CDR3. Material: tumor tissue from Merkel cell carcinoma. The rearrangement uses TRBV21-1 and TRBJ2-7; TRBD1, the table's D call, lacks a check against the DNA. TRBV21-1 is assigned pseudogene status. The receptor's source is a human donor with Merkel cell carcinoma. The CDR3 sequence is CASSKDTGRDYEQYF. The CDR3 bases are TGTGCCAGCAGCAAAGACACAGGGCGAGACTACGAGCAGTACTTC.